This T cell receptor beta chain was sequenced for a study of response to subunit inactivated influenza vaccine. TCRdb used MiXCR to reprocess the RT-PCR reads, holding one entry per CDR3 protein. In the table there are about 570,000 distinct CDR3 sequences, 10% to 12% of which are singletons. This CDR3 has 14 residues. Germline V gives CDR1 SGHRS, CDR2 YFSETQ. V shed 3 bases and J shed 0 bases, with 8 bases lying between them. This clonotype was seen ten or more times. These data also formed part of another study, on T cells expressing NK-cell markers. That source adds: Beta-chain TCR cDNA was generated via 5'RACE template switching with UMIs.

V usage is TRBV5-1 and J usage is TRBJ2-3; D is undetermined. The TCR was taken from a man in his fifties or sixties who received an inactivated influenza vaccine. The sample consisted of PBMCs from blood, taken on the day of vaccination. CDR3 sequence (DNA): TGCGCCAGCAGCTGGACCGACAGCACAGATACGCAGTATTTT. It is translated as CASSWTDSTDTQYF.